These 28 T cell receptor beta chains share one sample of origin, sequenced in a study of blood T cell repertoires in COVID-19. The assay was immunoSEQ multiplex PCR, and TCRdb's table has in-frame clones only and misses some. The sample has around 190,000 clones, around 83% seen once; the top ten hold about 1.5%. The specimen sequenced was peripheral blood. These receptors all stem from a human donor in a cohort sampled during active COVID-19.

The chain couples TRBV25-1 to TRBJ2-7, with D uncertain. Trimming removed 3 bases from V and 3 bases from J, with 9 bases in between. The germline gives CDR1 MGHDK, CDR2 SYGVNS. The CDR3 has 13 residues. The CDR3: CASSDPNFYEQYF. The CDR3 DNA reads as TGTGCCAGCAGTGACCCGAACTTCTACGAGCAGTACTTC.

Here the CDR3 DNA reads TGTGCCAGCAGTGAAGGACAGGGGGCATACAATGAGCAGTTCTTC. Protein sequence: CASSEGQGAYNEQFF. This chain connects TRBV6-4 to TRBJ2-1; 11 positions match TRBD1. Germline V CDR1 and CDR2: MRHNA, SNTAGT. The ends lost 3 bases at V and 4 bases at J; junction bases unmatched: 2. The CDR3 has 15 residues.

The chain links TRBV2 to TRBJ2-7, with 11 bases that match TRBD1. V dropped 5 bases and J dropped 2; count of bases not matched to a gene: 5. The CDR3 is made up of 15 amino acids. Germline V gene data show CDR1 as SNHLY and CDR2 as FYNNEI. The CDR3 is CASSRDRGGTYEQYF. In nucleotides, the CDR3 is TGTGCCAGCAGTCGGGACAGGGGGGGAACCTACGAGCAGTACTTC.

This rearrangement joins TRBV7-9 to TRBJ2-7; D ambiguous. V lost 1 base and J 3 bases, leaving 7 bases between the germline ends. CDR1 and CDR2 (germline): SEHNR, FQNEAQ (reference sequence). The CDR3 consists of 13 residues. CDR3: CASSLGQDYEQYF. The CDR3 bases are TGTGCCAGCAGCTTAGGTCAGGACTACGAGCAGTACTTC.

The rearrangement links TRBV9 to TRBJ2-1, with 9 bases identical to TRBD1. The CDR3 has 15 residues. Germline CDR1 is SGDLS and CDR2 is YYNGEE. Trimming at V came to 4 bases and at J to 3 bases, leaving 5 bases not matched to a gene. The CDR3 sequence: CASSPRQGVYNEQFF. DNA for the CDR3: TGTGCCAGCAGCCCCCGACAGGGGGTCTACAATGAGCAGTTCTTC.

CDR3 nucleotides: TGCGCCAGCAGCAATAACAGGGGGGCGAACACCGGGGAGCTGTTTTTT. As protein: CASSNNRGANTGELFF. The rearrangement links TRBV5-1 to TRBJ2-2; 8 bases align to TRBD1. The CDR3 contains 16 residues. Germline CDR1 reads SGHRS; CDR2 reads YFSETQ. Unmatched junction bases numbered 5, after V lost 4 bases and J lost 0 bases. Complete variable domain (other parts from reference TRBV5-1 and TRBJ2-2): KAGVTQTPRYLIKTRGQQVTLSCSPISGHRSVSWYQQTPGQGLQFLFEYFSETQRNKGNFPGRFSGRQFSNSRSEMNVSTLELGDSALYLCASSNNRGANTGELFFGEGSRLTVL.

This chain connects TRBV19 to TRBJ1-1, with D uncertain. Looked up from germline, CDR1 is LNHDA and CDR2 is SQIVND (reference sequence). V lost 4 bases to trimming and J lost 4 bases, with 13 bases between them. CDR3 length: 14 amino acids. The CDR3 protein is CASSTSSTSTEAFF. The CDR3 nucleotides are TGTGCCAGTAGTACCTCCTCGACATCCACTGAAGCTTTCTTT.

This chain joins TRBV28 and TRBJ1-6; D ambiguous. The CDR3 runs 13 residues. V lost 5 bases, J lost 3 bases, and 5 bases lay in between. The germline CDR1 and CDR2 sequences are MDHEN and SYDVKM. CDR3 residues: CASSEGYNSPLHF. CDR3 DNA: TGTGCCAGCAGTGAGGGCTATAATTCACCCCTCCACTTT.

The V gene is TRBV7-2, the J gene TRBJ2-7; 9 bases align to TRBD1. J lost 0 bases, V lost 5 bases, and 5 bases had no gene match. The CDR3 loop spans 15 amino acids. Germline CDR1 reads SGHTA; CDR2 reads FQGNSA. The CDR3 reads CASSPGQGSSYEQYF. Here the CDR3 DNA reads TGTGCCAGCAGCCCGGGACAGGGCAGCTCCTACGAGCAGTACTTC.

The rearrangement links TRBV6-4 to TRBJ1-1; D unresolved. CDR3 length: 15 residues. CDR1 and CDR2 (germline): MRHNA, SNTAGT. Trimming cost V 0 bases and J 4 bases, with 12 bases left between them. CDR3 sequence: CASSDSEDAGTEAFF. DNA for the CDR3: TGTGCCAGCAGTGACTCCGAGGATGCGGGCACTGAAGCTTTCTTT.

CDR3 sequence (DNA): TGTGCCAGCAGTTTATCTGGGAGCGGGGGCTCCTACGAGCAGTACTTC. Translation: CASSLSGSGGSYEQYF. The chain has TRBV27 and TRBJ2-7; 8 bases are a match to TRBD2. The CDR3 contains 16 residues. J was trimmed by 0 bases and V by 0 bases; bases with no gene match: 4. CDR1 and CDR2 from the germline V gene are MNHEY and SMNVEV (reference sequence).

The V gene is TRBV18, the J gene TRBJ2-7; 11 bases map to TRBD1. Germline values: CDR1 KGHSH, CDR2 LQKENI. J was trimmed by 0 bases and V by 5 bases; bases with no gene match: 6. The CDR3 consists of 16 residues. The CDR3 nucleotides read TGTGCCAGCTCAATTGGACAGGGGGCTAACTCCTACGAGCAGTACTTC. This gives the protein CASSIGQGANSYEQYF.

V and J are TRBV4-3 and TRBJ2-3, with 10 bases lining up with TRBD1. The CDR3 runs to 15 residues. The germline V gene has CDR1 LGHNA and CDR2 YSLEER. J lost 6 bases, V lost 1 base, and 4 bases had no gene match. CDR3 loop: CASSQGDRGMDTQYF. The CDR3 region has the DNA TGCGCCAGCAGCCAAGGGGACAGGGGAATGGATACGCAGTATTTT.

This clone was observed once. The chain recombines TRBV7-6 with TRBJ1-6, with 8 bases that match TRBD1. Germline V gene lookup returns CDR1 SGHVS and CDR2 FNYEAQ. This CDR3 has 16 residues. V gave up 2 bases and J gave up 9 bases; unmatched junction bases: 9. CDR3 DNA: TGTGCCAGCAGCTTAAATCCCGGGACAGGCGTTTCACCCCTCCACTTT. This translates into CASSLNPGTGVSPLHF.

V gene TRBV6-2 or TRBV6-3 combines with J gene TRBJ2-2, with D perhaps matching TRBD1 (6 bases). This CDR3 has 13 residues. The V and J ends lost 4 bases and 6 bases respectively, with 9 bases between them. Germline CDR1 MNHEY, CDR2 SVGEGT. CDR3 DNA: TGTGCCAGCAGTTTTAGACAGGCCGGGGAGCTGTTTTTT. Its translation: CASSFRQAGELFF.

DNA for the CDR3: TGTGCCAGTAACCCGGGACAGGGATCCTACGAGCAGTACTTC. It translates to CASNPGQGSYEQYF. V is TRBV7-9 and J is TRBJ2-7, with 9 bases lining up with TRBD1. The germline CDR1 and CDR2 sequences are SEHNR and FQNEAQ (reference sequence). Losses at the gene ends were 9 bases for V and 1 base for J; bases not matched to a gene: 7. This CDR3 region has 14 residues.

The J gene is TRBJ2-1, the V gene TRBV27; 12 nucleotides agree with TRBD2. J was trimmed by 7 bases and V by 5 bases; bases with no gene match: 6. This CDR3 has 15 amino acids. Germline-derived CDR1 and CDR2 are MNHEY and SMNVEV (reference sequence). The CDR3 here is CASSLGLAGQNEQFF. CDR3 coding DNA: TGTGCCAGCAGTCTTGGACTAGCGGGGCAGAATGAGCAGTTCTTC.

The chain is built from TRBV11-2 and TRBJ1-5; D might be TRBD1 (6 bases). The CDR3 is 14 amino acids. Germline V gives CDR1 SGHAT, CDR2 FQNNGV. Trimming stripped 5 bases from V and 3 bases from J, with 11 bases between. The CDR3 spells CASSSAGVNQPQHF. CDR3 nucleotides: TGTGCCAGCAGCAGCGCAGGGGTCAATCAGCCCCAGCATTTT.

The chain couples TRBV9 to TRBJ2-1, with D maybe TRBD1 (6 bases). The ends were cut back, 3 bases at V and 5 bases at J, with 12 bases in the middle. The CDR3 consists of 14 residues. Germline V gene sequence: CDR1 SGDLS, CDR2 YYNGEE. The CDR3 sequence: CASSAGQVNNEQFF. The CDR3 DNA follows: TGTGCCAGCAGCGCGGGACAAGTGAACAATGAGCAGTTCTTC. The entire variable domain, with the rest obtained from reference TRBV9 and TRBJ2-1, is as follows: DSGVTQTPKHLITATGQRVTLRCSPRSGDLSVYWYQQSLDQGLQFLIQYYNGEERAKGNILERFSAQQFPDLHSELNLSSLELGDSALYFCASSAGQVNNEQFFGPGTRLTVL.

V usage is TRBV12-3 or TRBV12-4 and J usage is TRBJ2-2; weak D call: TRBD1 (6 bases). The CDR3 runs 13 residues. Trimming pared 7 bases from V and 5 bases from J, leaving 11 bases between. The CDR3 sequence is CASKVTGTGELFF. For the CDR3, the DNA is TGTGCCAGCAAAGTGACAGGAACCGGGGAGCTGTTTTTT.

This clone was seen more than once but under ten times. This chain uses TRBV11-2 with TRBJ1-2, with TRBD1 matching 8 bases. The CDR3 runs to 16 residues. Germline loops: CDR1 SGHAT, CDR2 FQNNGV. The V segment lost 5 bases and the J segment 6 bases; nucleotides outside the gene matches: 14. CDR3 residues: CASSPGQGKERDGYTF. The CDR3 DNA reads TGTGCCAGCAGCCCTGGACAGGGCAAAGAGAGAGATGGCTACACCTTC.

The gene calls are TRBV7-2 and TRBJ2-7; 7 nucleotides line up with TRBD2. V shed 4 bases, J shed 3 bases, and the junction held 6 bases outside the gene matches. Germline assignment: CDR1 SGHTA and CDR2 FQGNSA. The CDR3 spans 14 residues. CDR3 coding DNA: TGTGCCAGCAGCTCGACTAGCCTCCTCTACGAGCAGTACTTC. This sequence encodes CASSSTSLLYEQYF.

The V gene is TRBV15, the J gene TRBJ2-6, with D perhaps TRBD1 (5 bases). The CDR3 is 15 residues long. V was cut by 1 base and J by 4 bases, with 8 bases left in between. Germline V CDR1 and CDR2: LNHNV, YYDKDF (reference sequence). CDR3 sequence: CATSRAGMGANVLTF. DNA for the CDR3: TGTGCCACCAGCAGAGCAGGGATGGGGGCCAACGTCCTGACTTTC.

In nucleotides, the CDR3 is TGTGCCAGTAGCCGGACAGGGGGCTCTGGAAACACCATATATTTT. It encodes CASSRTGGSGNTIYF. The rearrangement joins TRBV19 to TRBJ1-3, with 10 bases that match TRBD1. The CDR3 runs to 15 residues. Losses at the gene ends were 6 bases for V and 0 bases for J; bases not matched to a gene: 2. Looked up from germline, CDR1 is LNHDA and CDR2 is SQIVND (reference sequence).

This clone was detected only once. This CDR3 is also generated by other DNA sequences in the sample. DNA of the CDR3: TGTGCCAGCAGCTCAATCACAGGGGGCAGTCAGCCCCAGCATTTT. Protein product: CASSSITGGSQPQHF. The rearrangement joins TRBV7-9 to TRBJ1-5; 9 bases line up with TRBD1. The CDR3 sequence is 15 residues long. Germline CDR1 reads SEHNR; CDR2 reads FQNEAQ (reference sequence). V trimming: 4 bases; J trimming: 6 bases; junction bases outside the gene matches: 7.

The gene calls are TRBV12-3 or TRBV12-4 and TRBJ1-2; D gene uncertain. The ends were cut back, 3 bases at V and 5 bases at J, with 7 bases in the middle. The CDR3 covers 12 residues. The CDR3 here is CASSFGQYGYTF. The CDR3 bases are TGTGCCAGCAGTTTTGGGCAGTATGGCTACACCTTC.

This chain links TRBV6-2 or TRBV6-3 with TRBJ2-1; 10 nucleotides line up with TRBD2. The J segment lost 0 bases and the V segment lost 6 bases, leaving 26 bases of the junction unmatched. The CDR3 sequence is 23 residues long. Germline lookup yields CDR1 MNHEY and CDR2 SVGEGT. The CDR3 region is CASSRTDAPGLALAGRSYNEQFF. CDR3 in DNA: TGTGCCAGCAGCCGTACCGACGCACCGGGACTAGCGTTGGCGGGGCGCTCCTACAATGAGCAGTTCTTC.

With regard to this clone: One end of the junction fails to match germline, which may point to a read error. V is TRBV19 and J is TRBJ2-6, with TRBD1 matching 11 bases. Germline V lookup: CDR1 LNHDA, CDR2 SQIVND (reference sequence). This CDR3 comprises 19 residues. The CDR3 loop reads CASSRSGTGGFSGVNVLTF. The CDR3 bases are TGTGCCAGTAGTAGGTCCGGGACAGGGGGGTTCTCTGGGGTCAACGTCCTGACTTTC.